The T cell receptor (beta chain) described here comes from a study of shared clonotypes between healthy human individuals. Study-level findings and limits: The study found about 4.6% of naive CD4 clonotypes shared across four donors.

CD45RO-negative CD8 cells positively selected for CCR7 made up the naive population, which excluded terminally differentiated effector memory CD45RA+ cells. Unmatched junction bases numbered 14, after V lost 6 bases and J lost 5 bases. Germline-derived CDR1 and CDR2 are SEHNR and FQNEAQ (reference sequence). There are 18 residues in the CDR3. The table came from immunoSEQ multiplex PCR; TCRdb's copy has only in-frame clones and leaves some out. Among 1.5 million to 2.5 million clones listed, about 95% were seen once. Regarding this clone: Its specificity is not known.

The rearrangement links TRBV7-9 to TRBJ2-5, with TRBD2 matching over 14 bases. Sequenced sample: naive CD8+ T cells sorted from blood. The sequence was obtained from a man younger than 30 in good health. DNA of the CDR3: TGTGCCAGCAGTTTCCTACCGGGACTAGCGGGAGCTGGGGAGACCCAGTACTTC. It encodes CASSFLPGLAGAGETQYF.